This T cell receptor beta chain appears in the sequencing data of a study of blood T cell repertoires in COVID-19. Here immunoSEQ multiplex PCR was the method, and the copy in TCRdb shows in-frame clones only, minus some. This sample carries roughly 100,000 clones, about 85% of them seen once, and the ten largest clones take 3% to 3.5%. The CDR3 loop spans 14 amino acids. With 3 bases clipped from V and 3 bases from J, the junction kept 1 base outside the gene matches. Per germline, CDR1 SEHNR and CDR2 FQNEAQ (reference sequence). This receptor was obtained from a man aged 50 to 60 in a cohort sampled during active COVID-19. This chain uses TRBV7-9 with TRBJ1-1; 10 bases are shared with TRBD1. Material: peripheral blood. CDR3 DNA: TGTGCCAGCAGCTTGGACAGGGGGGACACTGAAGCTTTCTTT. Its translation is CASSLDRGDTEAFF.